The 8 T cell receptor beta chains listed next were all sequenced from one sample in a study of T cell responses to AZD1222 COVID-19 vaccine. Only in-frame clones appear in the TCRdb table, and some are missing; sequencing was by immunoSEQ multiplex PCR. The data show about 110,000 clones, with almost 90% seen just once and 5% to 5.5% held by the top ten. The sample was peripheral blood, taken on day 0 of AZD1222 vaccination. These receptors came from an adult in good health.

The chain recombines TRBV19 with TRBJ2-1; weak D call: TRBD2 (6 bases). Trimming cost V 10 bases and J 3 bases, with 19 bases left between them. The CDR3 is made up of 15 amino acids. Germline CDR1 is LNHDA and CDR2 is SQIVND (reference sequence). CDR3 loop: CATHRQGGGYNEQFF. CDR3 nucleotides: TGTGCCACCCATCGGCAGGGAGGAGGCTACAATGAGCAGTTCTTC.

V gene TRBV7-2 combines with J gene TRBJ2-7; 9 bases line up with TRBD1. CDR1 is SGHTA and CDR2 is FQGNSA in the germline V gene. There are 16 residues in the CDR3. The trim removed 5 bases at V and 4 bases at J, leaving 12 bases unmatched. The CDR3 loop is CASSVSRTGVGYEQYF. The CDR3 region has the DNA TGTGCCAGCAGCGTATCCCGGACAGGGGTCGGGTACGAGCAGTACTTC. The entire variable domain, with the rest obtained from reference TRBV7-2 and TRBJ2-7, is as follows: GAGVSQSPSNKVTEKGKDVELRCDPISGHTALYWYRQSLGQGLEFLIYFQGNSAPDKSGLPSDRFSAERTGGSVSTLTIQRTQQEDSAVYLCASSVSRTGVGYEQYFGPGTRLTVT.

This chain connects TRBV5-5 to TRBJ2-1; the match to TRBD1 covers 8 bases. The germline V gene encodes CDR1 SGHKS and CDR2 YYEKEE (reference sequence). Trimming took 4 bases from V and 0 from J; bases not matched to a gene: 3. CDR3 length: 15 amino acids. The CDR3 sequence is CASSLTGGSYNEQFF. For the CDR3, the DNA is TGTGCCAGCAGCCTTACAGGGGGCTCCTACAATGAGCAGTTCTTC. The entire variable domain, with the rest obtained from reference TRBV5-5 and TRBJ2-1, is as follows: DAGVTQSPTHLIKTRGQQVTLRCSPISGHKSVSWYQQVLGQGPQFIFQYYEKEERGRGNFPDRFSARQFPNYSSELNVNALLLGDSALYLCASSLTGGSYNEQFFGPGTRLTVL.

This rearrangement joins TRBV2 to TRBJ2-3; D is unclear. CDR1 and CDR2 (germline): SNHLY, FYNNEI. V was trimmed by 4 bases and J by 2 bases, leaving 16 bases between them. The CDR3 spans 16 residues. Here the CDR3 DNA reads TGTGCCAGCAGTGGTAAGTCGATTCCAGACACAGATACGCAGTATTTT. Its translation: CASSGKSIPDTDTQYF. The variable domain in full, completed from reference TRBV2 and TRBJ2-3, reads EPEVTQTPSHQVTQMGQEVILRCVPISNHLYFYWYRQILGQKVEFLVSFYNNEISEKSEIFDDQFSVERPDGSNFTLKIRSTKLEDSAMYFCASSGKSIPDTDTQYFGPGTRLTVL.

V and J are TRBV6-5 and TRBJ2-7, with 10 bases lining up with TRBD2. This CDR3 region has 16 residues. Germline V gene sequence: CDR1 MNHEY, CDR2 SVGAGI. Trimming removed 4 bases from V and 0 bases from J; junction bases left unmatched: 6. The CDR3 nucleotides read TGTGCCAGCAGTTCTGCTAGCGGGAGTATCTCCTACGAGCAGTACTTC. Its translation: CASSSASGSISYEQYF.

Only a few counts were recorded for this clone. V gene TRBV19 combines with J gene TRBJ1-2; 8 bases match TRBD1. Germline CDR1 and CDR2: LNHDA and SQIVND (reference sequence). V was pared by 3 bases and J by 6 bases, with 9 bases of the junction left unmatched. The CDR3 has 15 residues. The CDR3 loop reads CASSILGQGGNGYTF. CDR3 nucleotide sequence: TGTGCCAGTAGTATTTTAGGACAGGGAGGGAATGGCTACACCTTC.

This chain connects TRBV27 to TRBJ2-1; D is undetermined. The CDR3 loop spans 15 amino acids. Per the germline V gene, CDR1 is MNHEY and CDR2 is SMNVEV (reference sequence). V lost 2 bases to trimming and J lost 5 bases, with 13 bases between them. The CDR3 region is CASSLRAPRDNEQFF. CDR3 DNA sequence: TGTGCCAGCAGTTTAAGGGCCCCCCGAGACAATGAGCAGTTCTTC.

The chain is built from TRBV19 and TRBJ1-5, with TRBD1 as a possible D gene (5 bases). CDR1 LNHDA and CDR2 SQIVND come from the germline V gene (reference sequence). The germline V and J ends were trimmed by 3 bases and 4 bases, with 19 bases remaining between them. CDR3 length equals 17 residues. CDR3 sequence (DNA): TGTGCCAGTAGTATTATAAGGGGCGAGGTCGGTAATCAGCCCCAGCATTTT. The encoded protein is CASSIIRGEVGNQPQHF.